This T cell receptor beta chain was captured in a study of blood T cell repertoires in COVID-19. Profiling relied on immunoSEQ multiplex PCR, and the TCRdb table lists in-frame clones only, not all of them. The data contain about 81,000 clones, 80% to 90% of them singletons. The source of this sequence is a woman older than 75 with acute or convalescent COVID-19. Source material: peripheral blood.

The CDR3 protein is CASTTGGNTDTQYF. CDR3 coding DNA: TGTGCCAGCACCACGGGAGGGAACACAGATACGCAGTATTTT. The rearrangement links TRBV2 to TRBJ2-3; 8 bases are a match to TRBD2. There are 14 residues in the CDR3. Germline V gives CDR1 SNHLY, CDR2 FYNNEI. With V trimmed by 7 bases and J by 2 bases, 5 bases remained unmatched.